This T cell receptor beta chain comes out of a study of cytomegalovirus exposure and HLA in healthy donors. V was pared by 2 bases and J by 4 bases, with 9 bases of the junction left unmatched. CDR3 length: 16 residues. Germline CDR1 is MGHRA and CDR2 is YSYEKL. In the PCR, 60 Vbeta and 13 Jbeta primers were used. TCRdb keeps only in-frame clones here, not all; method: immunoSEQ multiplex PCR. This table has under 250,000 clones, about 81% appearing once. The sequencing input was PBMCs. V and J are TRBV4-1 and TRBJ2-5; 8 positions match TRBD2. This TCR was recovered from a woman aged 55-70 years in good health and CMV-seropositive. The chain's CDR3 is CASSQRETGGLETQYF. CDR3 DNA: TGCGCCAGCAGCCAAAGGGAGACGGGAGGGTTAGAGACCCAGTACTTC.